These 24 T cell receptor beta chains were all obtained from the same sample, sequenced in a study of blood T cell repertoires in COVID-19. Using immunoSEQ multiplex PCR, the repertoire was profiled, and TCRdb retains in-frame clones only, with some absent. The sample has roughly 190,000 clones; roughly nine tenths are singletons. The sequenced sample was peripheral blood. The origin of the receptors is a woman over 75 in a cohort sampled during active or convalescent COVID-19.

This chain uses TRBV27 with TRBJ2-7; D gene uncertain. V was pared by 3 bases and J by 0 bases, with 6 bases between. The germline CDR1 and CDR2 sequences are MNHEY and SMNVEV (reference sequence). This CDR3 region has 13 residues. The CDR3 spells CASSFYNSYEQYF. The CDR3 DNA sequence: TGTGCCAGCAGTTTTTACAACTCCTACGAGCAGTACTTC.

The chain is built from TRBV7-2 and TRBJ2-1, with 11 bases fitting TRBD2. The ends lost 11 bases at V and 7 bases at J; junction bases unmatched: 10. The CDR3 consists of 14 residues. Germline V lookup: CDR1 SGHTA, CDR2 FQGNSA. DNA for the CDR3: TGTGCCTCCGACCCGGGACTAGCGGCTAATGAGCAGTTCTTC. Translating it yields CASDPGLAANEQFF.

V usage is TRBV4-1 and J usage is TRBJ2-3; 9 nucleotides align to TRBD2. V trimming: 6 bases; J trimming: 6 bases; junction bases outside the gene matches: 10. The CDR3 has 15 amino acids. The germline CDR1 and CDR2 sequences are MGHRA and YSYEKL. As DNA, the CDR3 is TGCGCCAGCAGGGGGGCTAGCGGGATTCTCGATACGCAGTATTTT. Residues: CASRGASGILDTQYF.

The CDR3 loop reads CASSLEGSRGSPLHF. The DNA of the CDR3 is TGCGCCAGCAGCTTGGAGGGGAGCAGGGGGTCACCCCTCCACTTT. V and J are TRBV5-1 and TRBJ1-6, with TRBD1 identical over 7 bases. This CDR3 is built from 15 residues. Germline V lookup: CDR1 SGHRS, CDR2 YFSETQ. V gave up 0 bases and J gave up 10 bases; unmatched junction bases: 7.

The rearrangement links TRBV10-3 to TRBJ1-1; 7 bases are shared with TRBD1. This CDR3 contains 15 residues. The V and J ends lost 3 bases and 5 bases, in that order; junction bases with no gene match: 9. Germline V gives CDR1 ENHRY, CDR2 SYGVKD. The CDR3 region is CAISETGTARTEAFF. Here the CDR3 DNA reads TGTGCCATCAGTGAAACCGGGACAGCTAGAACTGAAGCTTTCTTT.

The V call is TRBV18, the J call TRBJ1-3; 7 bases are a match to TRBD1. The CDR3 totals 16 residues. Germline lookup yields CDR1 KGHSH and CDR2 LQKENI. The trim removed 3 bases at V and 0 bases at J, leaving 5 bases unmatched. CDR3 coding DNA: TGTGCCAGCTCACCCTGGGGACAGAGCTCTGGAAACACCATATATTTT. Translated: CASSPWGQSSGNTIYF. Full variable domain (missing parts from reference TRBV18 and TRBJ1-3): NAGVMQNPRHLVRRRGQEARLRCSPMKGHSHVYWYRQLPEEGLKFMVYLQKENIIDESGMPKERFSAEFPKEGPSILRIQQVVRGDSAAYFCASSPWGQSSGNTIYFGEGSWLTVV.

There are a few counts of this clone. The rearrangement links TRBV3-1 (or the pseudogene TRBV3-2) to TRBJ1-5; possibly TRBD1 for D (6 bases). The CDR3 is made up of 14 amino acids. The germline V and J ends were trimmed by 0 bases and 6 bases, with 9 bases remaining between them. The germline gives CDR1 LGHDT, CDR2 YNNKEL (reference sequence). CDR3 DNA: TGTGCCAGCAGCCAAGATCGCAGGGGTCAGCCCCAGCATTTT. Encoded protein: CASSQDRRGQPQHF.

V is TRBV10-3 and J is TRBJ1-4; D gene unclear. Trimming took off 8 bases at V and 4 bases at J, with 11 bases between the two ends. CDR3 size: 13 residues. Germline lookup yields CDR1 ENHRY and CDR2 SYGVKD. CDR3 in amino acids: CAIRSGSNEKLFF. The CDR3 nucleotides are TGTGCCATCCGATCGGGGAGTAATGAAAAACTGTTTTTT.

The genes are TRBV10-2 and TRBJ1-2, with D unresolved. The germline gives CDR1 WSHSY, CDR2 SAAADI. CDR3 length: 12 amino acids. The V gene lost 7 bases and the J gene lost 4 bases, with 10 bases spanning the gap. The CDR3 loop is CASKSAGYGYTF. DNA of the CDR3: TGCGCCAGCAAATCAGCGGGCTATGGCTACACCTTC.

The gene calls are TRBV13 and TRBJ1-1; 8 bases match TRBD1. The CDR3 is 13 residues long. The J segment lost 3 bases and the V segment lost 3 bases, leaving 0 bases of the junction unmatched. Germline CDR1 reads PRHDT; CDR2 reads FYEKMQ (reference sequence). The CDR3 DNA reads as TGTGCCAGCAGCTTGGACAGGGACACTGAAGCTTTCTTT. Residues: CASSLDRDTEAFF.

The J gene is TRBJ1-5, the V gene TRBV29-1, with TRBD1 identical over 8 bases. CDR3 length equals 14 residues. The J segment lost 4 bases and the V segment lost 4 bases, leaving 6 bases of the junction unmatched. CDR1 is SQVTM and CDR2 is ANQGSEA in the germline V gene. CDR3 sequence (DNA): TGCAGCGTTGGGCTGCAGGGGGCTAATCAGCCCCAGCATTTT. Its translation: CSVGLQGANQPQHF.

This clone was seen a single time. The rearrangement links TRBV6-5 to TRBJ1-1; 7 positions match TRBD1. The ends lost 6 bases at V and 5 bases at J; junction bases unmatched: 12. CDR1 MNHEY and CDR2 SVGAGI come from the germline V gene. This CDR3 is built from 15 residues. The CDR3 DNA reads TGTGCCAGCAGACCTTTACGACAGGGTGGGACTGAAGCTTTCTTT. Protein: CASRPLRQGGTEAFF.

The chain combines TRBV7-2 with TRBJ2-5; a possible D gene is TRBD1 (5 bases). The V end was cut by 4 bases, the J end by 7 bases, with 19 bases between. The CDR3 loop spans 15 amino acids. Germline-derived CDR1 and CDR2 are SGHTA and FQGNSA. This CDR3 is CASSSSGVQGATQYF. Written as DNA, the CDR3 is TGTGCCAGCAGCTCAAGTGGCGTGCAGGGTGCGACCCAGTACTTC.

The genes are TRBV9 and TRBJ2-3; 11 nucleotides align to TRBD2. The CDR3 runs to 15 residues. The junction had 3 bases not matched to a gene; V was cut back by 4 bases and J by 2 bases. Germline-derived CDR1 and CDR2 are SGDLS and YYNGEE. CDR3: CASSLTSGDTDTQYF. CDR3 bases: TGTGCCAGCAGCCTGACTAGCGGGGACACAGATACGCAGTATTTT.

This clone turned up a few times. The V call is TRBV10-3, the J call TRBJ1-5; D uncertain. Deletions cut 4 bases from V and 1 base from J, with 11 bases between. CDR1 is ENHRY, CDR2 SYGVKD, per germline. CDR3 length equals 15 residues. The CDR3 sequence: CAISAGIESNQPQHF. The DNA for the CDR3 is TGTGCCATCAGTGCCGGGATTGAGAGCAATCAGCCCCAGCATTTT.

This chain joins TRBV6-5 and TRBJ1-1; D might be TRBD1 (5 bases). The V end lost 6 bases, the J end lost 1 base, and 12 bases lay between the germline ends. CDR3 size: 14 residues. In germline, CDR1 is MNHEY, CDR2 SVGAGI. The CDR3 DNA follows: TGTGCCAGCAGCCCCATGGGGGGGAACACTGAAGCTTTCTTT. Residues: CASSPMGGNTEAFF.

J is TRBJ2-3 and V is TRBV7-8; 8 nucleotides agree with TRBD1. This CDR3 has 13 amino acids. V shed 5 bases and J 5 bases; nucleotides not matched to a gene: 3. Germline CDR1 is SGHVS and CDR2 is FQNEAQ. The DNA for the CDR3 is TGTGCCAGCAGCGAGGACAGGGAAGATACGCAGTATTTT. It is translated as CASSEDREDTQYF.

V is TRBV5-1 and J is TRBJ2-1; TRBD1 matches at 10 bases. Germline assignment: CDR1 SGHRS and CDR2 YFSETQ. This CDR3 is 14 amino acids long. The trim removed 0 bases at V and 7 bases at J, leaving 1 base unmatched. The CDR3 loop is CASSLGDRGNEQFF. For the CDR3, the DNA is TGCGCCAGCAGCTTGGGGGACAGGGGAAATGAGCAGTTCTTC.

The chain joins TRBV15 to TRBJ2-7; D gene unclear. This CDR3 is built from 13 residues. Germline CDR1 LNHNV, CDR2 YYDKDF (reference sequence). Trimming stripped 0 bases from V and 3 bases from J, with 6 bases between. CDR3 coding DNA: TGTGCCACCAGCAGAGATATGAGCTACGAGCAGTACTTC. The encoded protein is CATSRDMSYEQYF. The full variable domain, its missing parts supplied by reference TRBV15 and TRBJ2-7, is DAMVIQNPRYQVTQFGKPVTLSCSQTLNHNVMYWYQQKSSQAPKLLFHYYDKDFNNEADTPDNFQSRRPNTSFCFLDIRSPGLGDTAMYLCATSRDMSYEQYFGPGTRLTVT.

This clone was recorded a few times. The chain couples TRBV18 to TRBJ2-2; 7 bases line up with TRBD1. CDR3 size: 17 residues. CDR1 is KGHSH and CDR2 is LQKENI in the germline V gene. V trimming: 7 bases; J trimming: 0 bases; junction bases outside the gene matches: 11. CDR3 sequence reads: CASFLFIGTANTGELFF. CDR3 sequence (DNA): TGTGCCAGCTTTCTATTTATCGGGACAGCGAACACCGGGGAGCTGTTTTTT.

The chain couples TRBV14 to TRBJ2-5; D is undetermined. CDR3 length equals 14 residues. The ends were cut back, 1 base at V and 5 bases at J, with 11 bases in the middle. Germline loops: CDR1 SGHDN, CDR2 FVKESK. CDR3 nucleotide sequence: TGTGCCAGCAGCCAAGGAGAGGCAAGGGAGACCCAGTACTTC. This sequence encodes CASSQGEARETQYF. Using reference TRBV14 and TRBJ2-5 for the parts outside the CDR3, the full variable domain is EAGVTQFPSHSVIEKGQTVTLRCDPISGHDNLYWYRRVMGKEIKFLLHFVKESKQDESGMPNNRFLAERTGGTYSTLKVQPAELEDSGVYFCASSQGEARETQYFGPGTRLLVL.

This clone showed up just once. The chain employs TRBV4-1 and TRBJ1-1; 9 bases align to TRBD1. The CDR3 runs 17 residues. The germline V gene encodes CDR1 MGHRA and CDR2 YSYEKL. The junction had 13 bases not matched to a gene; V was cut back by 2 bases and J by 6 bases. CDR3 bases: TGCGCCAGCAGCCAACGGGCCGGGACAGGGATTTTCGCTGAAGCTTTCTTT. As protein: CASSQRAGTGIFAEAFF.

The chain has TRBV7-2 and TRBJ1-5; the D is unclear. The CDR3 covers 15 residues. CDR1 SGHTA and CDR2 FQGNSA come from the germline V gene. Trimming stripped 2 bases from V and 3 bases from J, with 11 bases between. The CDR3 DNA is TGTGCCAGCAGCTTATTCGGCAGGAACAATCAGCCCCAGCATTTT. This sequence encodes CASSLFGRNNQPQHF.

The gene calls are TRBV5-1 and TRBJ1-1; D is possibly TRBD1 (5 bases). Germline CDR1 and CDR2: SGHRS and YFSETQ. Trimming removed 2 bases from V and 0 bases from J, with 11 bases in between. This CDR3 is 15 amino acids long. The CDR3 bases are TGCGCCAGCAGCTTCCAGGGTGGGCTGAACACTGAAGCTTTCTTT. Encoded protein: CASSFQGGLNTEAFF.